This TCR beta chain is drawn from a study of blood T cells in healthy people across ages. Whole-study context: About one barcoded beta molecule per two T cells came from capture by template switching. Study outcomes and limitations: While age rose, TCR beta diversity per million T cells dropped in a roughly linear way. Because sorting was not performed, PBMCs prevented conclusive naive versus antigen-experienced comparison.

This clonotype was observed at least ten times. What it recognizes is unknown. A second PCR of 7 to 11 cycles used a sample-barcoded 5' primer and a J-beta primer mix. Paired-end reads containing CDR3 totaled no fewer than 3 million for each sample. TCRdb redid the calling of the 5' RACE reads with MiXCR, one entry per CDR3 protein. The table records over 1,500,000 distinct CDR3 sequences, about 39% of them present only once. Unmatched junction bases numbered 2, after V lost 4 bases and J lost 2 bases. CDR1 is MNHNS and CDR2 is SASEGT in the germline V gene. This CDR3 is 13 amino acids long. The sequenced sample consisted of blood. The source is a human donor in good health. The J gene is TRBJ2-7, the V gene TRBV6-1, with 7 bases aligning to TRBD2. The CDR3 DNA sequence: TGTGCCAGCAGTGTGGGACTACCCTACGAGCAGTACTTC. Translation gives CASSVGLPYEQYF.